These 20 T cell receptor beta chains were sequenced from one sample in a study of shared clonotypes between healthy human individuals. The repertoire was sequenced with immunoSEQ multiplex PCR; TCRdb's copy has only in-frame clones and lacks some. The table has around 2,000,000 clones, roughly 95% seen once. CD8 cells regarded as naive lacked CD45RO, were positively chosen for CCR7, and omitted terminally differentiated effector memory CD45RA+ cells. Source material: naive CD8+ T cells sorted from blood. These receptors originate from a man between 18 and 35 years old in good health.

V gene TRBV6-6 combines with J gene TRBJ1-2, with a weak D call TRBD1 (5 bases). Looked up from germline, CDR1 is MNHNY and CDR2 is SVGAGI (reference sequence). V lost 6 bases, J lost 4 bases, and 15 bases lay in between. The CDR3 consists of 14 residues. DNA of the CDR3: TGTGCCAGCAGGCCCCCGGGACCAATCTATGGCTACACCTTC. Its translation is CASRPPGPIYGYTF.

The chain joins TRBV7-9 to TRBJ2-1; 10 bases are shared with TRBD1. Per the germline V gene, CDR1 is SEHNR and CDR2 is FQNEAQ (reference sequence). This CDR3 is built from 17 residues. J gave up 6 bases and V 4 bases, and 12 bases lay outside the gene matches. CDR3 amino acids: CASSSQARDRGFNEQFF. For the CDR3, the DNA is TGTGCCAGCAGCTCCCAGGCCCGGGACAGGGGTTTCAATGAGCAGTTCTTC.

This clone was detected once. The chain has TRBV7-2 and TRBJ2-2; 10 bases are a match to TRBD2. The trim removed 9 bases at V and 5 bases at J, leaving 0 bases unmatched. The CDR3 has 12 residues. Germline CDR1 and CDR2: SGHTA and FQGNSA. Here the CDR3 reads CARGLATGELFF. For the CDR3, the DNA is TGTGCCAGGGGACTAGCGACCGGGGAGCTGTTTTTT.

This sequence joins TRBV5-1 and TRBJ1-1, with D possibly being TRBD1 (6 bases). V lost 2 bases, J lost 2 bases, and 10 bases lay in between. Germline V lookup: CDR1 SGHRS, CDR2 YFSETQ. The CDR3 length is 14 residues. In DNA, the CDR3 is TGCGCCAGCAGCTTATCGGGACAAAACACTGAAGCTTTCTTT. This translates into CASSLSGQNTEAFF.

The CDR3 loop is CASSLWQSSGNTIYF. CDR3 DNA: TGTGCCAGCAGTCTGTGGCAGTCCTCTGGAAACACCATATATTTT. This sequence joins TRBV6-1 and TRBJ1-3; D is unclear. There are 15 residues in the CDR3. CDR1 and CDR2 (germline): MNHNS, SASEGT. Trimming took off 5 bases at V and 0 bases at J, with 11 bases between the two ends.

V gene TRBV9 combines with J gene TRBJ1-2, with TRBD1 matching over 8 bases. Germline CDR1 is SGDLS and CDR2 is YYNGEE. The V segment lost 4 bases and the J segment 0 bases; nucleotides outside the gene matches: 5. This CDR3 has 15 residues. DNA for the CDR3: TGTGCCAGCAGCCCTTCAGGGGGCACTAACTATGGCTACACCTTC. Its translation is CASSPSGGTNYGYTF.

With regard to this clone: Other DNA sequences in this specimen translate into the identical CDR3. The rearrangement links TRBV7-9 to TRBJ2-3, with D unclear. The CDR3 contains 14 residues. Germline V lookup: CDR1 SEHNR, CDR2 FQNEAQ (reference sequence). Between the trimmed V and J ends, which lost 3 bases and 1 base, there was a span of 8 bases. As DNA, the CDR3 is TGTGCCAGCAGCTTGGGTGAGGGCACAGATACGCAGTATTTT. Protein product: CASSLGEGTDTQYF.

In DNA form, the CDR3 reads TGTGCCAGCAGGGGGGACCTAGAAAGGGGGACCTACAATGAGCAGTTCTTC. It yields the protein CASRGDLERGTYNEQFF. The V and J genes are TRBV2 and TRBJ2-1; perhaps TRBD1 as D (6 bases). CDR3 length: 17 amino acids. Trimming stripped 6 bases from V and 2 bases from J, with 20 bases between. Germline V gives CDR1 SNHLY, CDR2 FYNNEI.

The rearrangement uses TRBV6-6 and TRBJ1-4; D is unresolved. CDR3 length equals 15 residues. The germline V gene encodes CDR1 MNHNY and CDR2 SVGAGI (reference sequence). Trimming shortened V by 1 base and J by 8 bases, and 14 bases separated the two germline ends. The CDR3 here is CASSYLGYYEEKLFF. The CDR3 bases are TGTGCCAGCAGTTACTTGGGGTATTACGAAGAAAAACTGTTTTTT.

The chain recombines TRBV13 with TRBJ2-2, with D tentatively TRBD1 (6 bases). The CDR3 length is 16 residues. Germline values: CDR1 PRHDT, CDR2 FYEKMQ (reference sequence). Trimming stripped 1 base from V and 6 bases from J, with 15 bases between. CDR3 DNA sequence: TGTGCCAGCAGCTTAGAACAGGGTAATATATCCGGGGAGCTGTTTTTT. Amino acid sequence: CASSLEQGNISGELFF.

The CDR3 DNA sequence: TGTGCCAGCAGCCAAAGGACCCTGGAGACCCAGTACTTC. Amino acid sequence: CASSQRTLETQYF. V usage is TRBV4-2 and J usage is TRBJ2-5; no reliable D call. Trimming took 2 bases from V and 5 from J, leaving 9 bases between them. CDR3 length: 13 amino acids. Germline CDR1 and CDR2: LGHNA and YNFKEQ.

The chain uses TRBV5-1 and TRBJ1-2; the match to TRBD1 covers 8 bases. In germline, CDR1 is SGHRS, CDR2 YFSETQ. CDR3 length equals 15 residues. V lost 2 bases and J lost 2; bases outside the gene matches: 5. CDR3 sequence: CASSLVTGDNYGYTF. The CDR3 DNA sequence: TGCGCCAGCAGCTTAGTGACAGGGGACAACTATGGCTACACCTTC. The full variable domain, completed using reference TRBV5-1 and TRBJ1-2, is KAGVTQTPRYLIKTRGQQVTLSCSPISGHRSVSWYQQTPGQGLQFLFEYFSETQRNKGNFPGRFSGRQFSNSRSEMNVSTLELGDSALYLCASSLVTGDNYGYTFGSGTRLTVV.

CDR3 coding DNA: TGTGCCAGCAGTGAAAGGCAACAGGGTGACTACGAGCAGTACTTC. It yields the protein CASSERQQGDYEQYF. The V and J genes are TRBV6-1 and TRBJ2-7; possibly TRBD1 for D (6 bases). The ends were cut back, 2 bases at V and 3 bases at J, with 14 bases in the middle. The CDR3 length is 15 residues. The germline V gene encodes CDR1 MNHNS and CDR2 SASEGT.

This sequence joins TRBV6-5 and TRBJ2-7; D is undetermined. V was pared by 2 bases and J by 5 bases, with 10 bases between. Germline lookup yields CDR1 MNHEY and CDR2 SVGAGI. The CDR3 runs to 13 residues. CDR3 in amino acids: CASSYRGSHEQYF. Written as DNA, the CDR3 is TGTGCCAGCAGTTACCGTGGGTCACACGAGCAGTACTTC.

The CDR3 protein is CASSKDRDRYGYTF. CDR3 coding DNA: TGTGCCAGCAGTAAAGACAGGGATCGGTATGGCTACACCTTC. This rearrangement joins TRBV27 to TRBJ1-2, with 7 bases fitting TRBD1. The germline V gene has CDR1 MNHEY and CDR2 SMNVEV (reference sequence). Trimming took 5 bases from V and 5 from J; bases not matched to a gene: 8. This CDR3 is 14 amino acids long.

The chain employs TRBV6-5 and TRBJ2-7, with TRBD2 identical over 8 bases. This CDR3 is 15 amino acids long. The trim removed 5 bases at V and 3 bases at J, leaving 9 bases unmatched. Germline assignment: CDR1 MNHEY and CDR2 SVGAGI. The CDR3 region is CASSQGSGGNYEQYF. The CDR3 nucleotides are TGTGCCAGCAGTCAAGGGAGCGGGGGAAACTACGAGCAGTACTTC.

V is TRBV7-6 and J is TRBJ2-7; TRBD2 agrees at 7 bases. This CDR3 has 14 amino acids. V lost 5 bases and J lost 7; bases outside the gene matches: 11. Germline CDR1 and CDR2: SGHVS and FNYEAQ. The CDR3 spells CASSPSGGVGEQYF. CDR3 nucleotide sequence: TGTGCCAGCAGCCCCAGTGGGGGGGTGGGTGAGCAGTACTTC. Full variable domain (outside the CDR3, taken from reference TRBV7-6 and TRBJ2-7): GAGVSQSPRYKVTKRGQDVALRCDPISGHVSLYWYRQALGQGPEFLTYFNYEAQQDKSGLPNDRFSAERPEGSISTLTIQRTEQRDSAMYRCASSPSGGVGEQYFGPGTRLTVT.

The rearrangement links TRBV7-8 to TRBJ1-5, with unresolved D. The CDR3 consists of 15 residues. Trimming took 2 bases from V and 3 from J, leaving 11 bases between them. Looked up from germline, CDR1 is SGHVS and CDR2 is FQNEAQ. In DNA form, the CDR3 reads TGTGCCAGCAGCTTAAGTAGGCCGGACAATCAGCCCCAGCATTTT. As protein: CASSLSRPDNQPQHF.

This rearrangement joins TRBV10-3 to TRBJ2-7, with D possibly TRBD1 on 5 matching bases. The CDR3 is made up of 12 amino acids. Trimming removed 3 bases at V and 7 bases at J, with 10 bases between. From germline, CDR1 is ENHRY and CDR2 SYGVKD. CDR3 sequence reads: CAISDDSLEQYF. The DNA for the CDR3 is TGTGCCATCAGTGACGACAGTTTAGAGCAGTACTTC.

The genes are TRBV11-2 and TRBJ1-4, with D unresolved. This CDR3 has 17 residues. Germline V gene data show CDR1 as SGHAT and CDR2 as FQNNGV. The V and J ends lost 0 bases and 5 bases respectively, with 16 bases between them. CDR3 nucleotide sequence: TGTGCCAGCAGCTTAGAATACACACAACCTATGAATGAAAAACTGTTTTTT. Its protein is CASSLEYTQPMNEKLFF.